A single sample is the source of the 18 T cell receptor beta chains below, sequenced in a study of T cells after yellow fever vaccination. Using its own MiXCR run on the 5' RACE reads, TCRdb lists one record per CDR3 protein. The table lists 250,000 to 300,000 distinct CDR3 sequences, around 8.6% of them singletons, with over 3% in the top ten. Sequencing used CD4+ T cells sorted from PBMCs, obtained 5 days after the yellow fever booster vaccination. These receptors all stem from a young man who received the YFV17D yellow fever vaccine.

The sample holds a few counts of this clonotype. The chain has TRBV20-1 and TRBJ2-1; tentative D call: TRBD2 (6 bases). Germline CDR1 reads DFQATT; CDR2 reads SNEGSKA (reference sequence). The CDR3 runs 14 residues. Trimming shortened V by 4 bases and J by 4 bases, and 14 bases separated the two germline ends. The CDR3 here is CSATGLSGYNEQFF. CDR3 nucleotide sequence: TGCAGTGCTACGGGACTCAGCGGGTACAATGAGCAGTTCTTC.

The chain employs TRBV19 and TRBJ2-3, with D tentatively TRBD1 (7 bases). The V and J ends lost 6 bases and 6 bases respectively, with 13 bases between them. Germline CDR1 and CDR2: LNHDA and SQIVND (reference sequence). The CDR3 is 13 residues long. The CDR3 DNA sequence: TGTGCCAGTAGGGGCAGGGGGGCGGATACGCAGTATTTT. Its translation is CASRGRGADTQYF.

This clonotype turned up a few times. This chain joins TRBV7-2 and TRBJ1-1, with D maybe TRBD1 (6 bases). The germline V and J ends were trimmed by 6 bases and 0 bases, with 14 bases remaining between them. This CDR3 has 15 amino acids. Germline lookup yields CDR1 SGHTA and CDR2 FQGNSA. The CDR3 spells CASSPGGSLNTEAFF. CDR3 in DNA: TGTGCCAGCAGTCCCGGGGGCAGCCTGAACACTGAAGCTTTCTTT.

This clonotype was seen a handful of times. This rearrangement joins TRBV18 to TRBJ2-1; 12 bases map to TRBD2. Looked up from germline, CDR1 is KGHSH and CDR2 is LQKENI. CDR3 length equals 16 residues. V lost 8 bases and J lost 4; bases outside the gene matches: 9. The CDR3 DNA follows: TGTGCCAGCCTCCCCGTCCTAGCGGGGGGGTACAATGAGCAGTTCTTC. This gives the protein CASLPVLAGGYNEQFF.

CDR3 residues: CASSPWDRGSPLHF. The CDR3 DNA reads TGTGCCAGCAGTCCCTGGGACAGGGGTTCACCCCTCCACTTT. The gene calls are TRBV12-3 or TRBV12-4 and TRBJ1-6, with TRBD1 identical over 10 bases. This CDR3 comprises 14 residues. J was trimmed by 9 bases and V by 5 bases; bases with no gene match: 4.

J is TRBJ1-4 and V is TRBV10-3, with D uncertain. The CDR3 has 16 residues. V lost 0 bases and J lost 1, with 9 bases in between. Germline V gene sequence: CDR1 ENHRY, CDR2 SYGVKD. The CDR3 DNA reads as TGTGCCATCAGTGAGTCAAGTATGGTAACTAATGAAAAACTGTTTTTT. Protein product: CAISESSMVTNEKLFF.

This chain connects TRBV6-5 to TRBJ2-1; 10 nucleotides agree with TRBD1. This CDR3 is 16 amino acids long. V lost 6 bases and J lost 6; bases outside the gene matches: 11. The germline V gene has CDR1 MNHEY and CDR2 SVGAGI. CDR3 in amino acids: CASSGNPGQGFNEQFF. The CDR3 DNA follows: TGTGCCAGCAGCGGTAATCCGGGACAGGGGTTCAATGAGCAGTTCTTC.

The chain combines TRBV4-3 with TRBJ2-3; no definite D call. From germline, CDR1 is LGHNA and CDR2 YSLEER. Trimming shortened V by 0 bases and J by 4 bases, and 11 bases separated the two germline ends. CDR3 length equals 15 residues. The CDR3 spells CASSQDYHRADTQYF. The CDR3 nucleotides read TGCGCCAGCAGCCAAGATTACCACCGCGCAGATACGCAGTATTTT.

The chain links TRBV4-2 to TRBJ2-5; D ambiguous. The CDR3 is made up of 11 amino acids. Germline V lookup: CDR1 LGHNA, CDR2 YNFKEQ. Deletions cut 3 bases from V and 5 bases from J, with 4 bases between. The CDR3 sequence: CASSHMETQYF. In DNA, the CDR3 is TGTGCCAGCAGCCATATGGAGACCCAGTACTTC.

This clonotype was counted between two and nine times. The genes are TRBV15 and TRBJ2-2, with 9 bases lining up with TRBD1. CDR1 is LNHNV, CDR2 YYDKDF, per germline (reference sequence). The ends lost 1 base at V and 4 bases at J; junction bases unmatched: 4. The CDR3 consists of 16 residues. The CDR3 DNA is TGTGCCACCAGCAGAGGCACAGGGGGCGGCACCGGGGAGCTGTTTTTT. This gives the protein CATSRGTGGGTGELFF.

CDR3 coding DNA: TGTGCCAGCAGTGAGGCTAGCGGGGTCAACACCGGGGAGCTGTTTTTT. As protein: CASSEASGVNTGELFF. The chain couples TRBV2 to TRBJ2-2, with TRBD2 matching 9 bases. V lost 3 bases, J lost 2 bases, and 4 bases stayed unmatched. Germline assignment: CDR1 SNHLY and CDR2 FYNNEI. This CDR3 is 16 amino acids long.

The rearrangement links TRBV5-1 to TRBJ2-2; 10 bases align to TRBD1. V lost 5 bases, J lost 5 bases, and 6 bases stayed unmatched. CDR1 SGHRS and CDR2 YFSETQ come from the germline V gene. The CDR3 covers 15 residues. CDR3 amino acids: CASREGTGETGELFF. In DNA form, the CDR3 reads TGCGCCAGCAGAGAGGGGACAGGGGAAACCGGGGAGCTGTTTTTT.

This clonotype was counted between two and nine times. The chain is built from TRBV18 and TRBJ1-1; TRBD1 might be the D (5 bases). The CDR3 totals 16 residues. Germline values: CDR1 KGHSH, CDR2 LQKENI. Trimming shortened V by 0 bases and J by 1 base, and 12 bases separated the two germline ends. The CDR3 region has the DNA TGTGCCAGCTCACCACCGGATGGACATTCGAACACTGAAGCTTTCTTT. The encoded protein is CASSPPDGHSNTEAFF. Looking up the rest from reference TRBV18 and TRBJ1-1 gives the full variable domain: NAGVMQNPRHLVRRRGQEARLRCSPMKGHSHVYWYRQLPEEGLKFMVYLQKENIIDESGMPKERFSAEFPKEGPSILRIQQVVRGDSAAYFCASSPPDGHSNTEAFFGQGTRLTVV.

This clonotype was recorded a few times. The J gene is TRBJ2-3, the V gene TRBV5-5; D is ambiguous. Per germline, CDR1 SGHKS and CDR2 YYEKEE (reference sequence). V dropped 3 bases and J dropped 3 bases, with 23 bases sitting between them. The CDR3 loop spans 18 amino acids. CDR3 coding DNA: TGTGCCAGCAGCTCCCCCCAAAGGGCCCCAAGGCGAACAGATACGCAGTATTTT. This gives the protein CASSSPQRAPRRTDTQYF.

This clonotype was counted at least ten times. This chain connects TRBV7-3 to TRBJ2-1; 9 bases align to TRBD2. J was trimmed by 2 bases and V by 1 base; bases with no gene match: 6. CDR1 is SGHTA and CDR2 is FQGTGA in the germline V gene. The CDR3 has 17 residues. The CDR3 here is CASSLRAASGAYNEQFF. The CDR3 DNA reads TGTGCCAGCAGCTTAAGGGCGGCTAGCGGGGCCTACAATGAGCAGTTCTTC.

The rearrangement joins TRBV5-1 to TRBJ2-5; unclear D gene. CDR1 is SGHRS, CDR2 YFSETQ, per germline. V was pared by 1 base and J by 2 bases, with 15 bases between. There are 16 residues in the CDR3. CDR3 sequence (DNA): TGCGCCAGCAGCTTGTGGACCTCAGGCGCACAAGAGACCCAGTACTTC. The encoded protein is CASSLWTSGAQETQYF.

The chain has TRBV6-2 or TRBV6-3 and TRBJ2-7, with D hard to call. The CDR3 runs to 11 residues. Trimming shortened V by 2 bases and J by 3 bases, and 2 bases separated the two germline ends. Germline CDR1 and CDR2: MNHEY and SVGEGT. CDR3 in DNA: TGTGCCAGCAGTTACCTCTACGAGCAGTACGTC. This sequence encodes CASSYLYEQYV.

In this sample, this clonotype turned up many times. This sequence joins TRBV12-3 or TRBV12-4 and TRBJ1-2; D gene uncertain. The CDR3 runs to 13 residues. The V gene lost 3 bases and the J gene lost 4 bases, with 9 bases spanning the gap. CDR3 sequence reads: CASSFEGTYGYTF. Written as DNA, the CDR3 is TGTGCCAGCAGTTTCGAGGGAACCTATGGCTACACCTTC.